A selection of T cell receptor beta chains follows, all from one sample in a study of CD8 T cells in ankylosing spondylitis. TCRdb processed the 5' RACE reads anew with MiXCR; each CDR3 protein has one entry. The sample has approximately 440,000 distinct CDR3 sequences; roughly a sixth are singletons. Sequenced material: blood, either unsorted or a sorted T cell fraction (not recorded which). These receptors all stem from a male donor with ankylosing spondylitis. CDR3s include the opening cysteine and the closing phenylalanine or tryptophan. The order of the fields is CDR3 protein, CDR3 DNA, clone size, D gene, V gene, J gene. The D gene is left open where the match is weak. Clone size is given for some rows only: seen once, a few or many times, or a class if the clone is expanded.

cdr3_aa: CASSLGSKGQGWRQGTGELFF; cdr3_nt: TGCGCCAGCAGCTTGGGTTCCAAAGGACAGGGTTGGCGACAGGGCACCGGGGAGCTGTTTTTT; clone_size: few; d_call: TRBD1; v_call: TRBV5-1; j_call: TRBJ2-2
cdr3_aa: CASSQVRQGPGANVLTF; cdr3_nt: TGCGCCAGCAGCCAAGTGCGACAGGGACCTGGGGCCAACGTCCTGACTTTC; clone_size: -; d_call: TRBD1; v_call: TRBV4-1; j_call: TRBJ2-6
cdr3_aa: CATSDYGQGDTGELFF; cdr3_nt: TGTGCCACCAGTGACTACGGACAGGGAGACACCGGGGAGCTGTTTTTT; clone_size: -; d_call: TRBD1; v_call: TRBV24-1; j_call: TRBJ2-2
cdr3_aa: CASSRTGAIKNGYTF; cdr3_nt: TGTGCCAGCAGTAGGACAGGGGCGATCAAAAATGGCTACACCTTC; clone_size: many; d_call: TRBD1; v_call: TRBV12-3/TRBV12-4; j_call: TRBJ1-2
cdr3_aa: CAISEPGLADKSQYF; cdr3_nt: TGTGCCATCAGTGAGCCGGGACTAGCGGACAAGTCCCAGTACTTC; clone_size: many; d_call: TRBD2; v_call: TRBV10-3; j_call: TRBJ2-5
cdr3_aa: CASSRNTATNEKLFF; cdr3_nt: TGTGCCAGCAGCCGGAACACCGCAACTAATGAAAAACTGTTTTTT; clone_size: few; d_call: -; v_call: TRBV25-1; j_call: TRBJ1-4
cdr3_aa: CASRWNSYGYTF; cdr3_nt: TGTGCCAGCCGGTGGAATTCGTATGGCTACACCTTC; clone_size: few; d_call: -; v_call: TRBV2; j_call: TRBJ1-2
cdr3_aa: CAISDGTGTYEQYF; cdr3_nt: TGTGCCATCAGTGACGGGACAGGAACCTACGAGCAGTACTTC; clone_size: -; d_call: TRBD1; v_call: TRBV10-3; j_call: TRBJ2-7
cdr3_aa: CSARQGLSNGELFF; cdr3_nt: TGCAGTGCAAGACAGGGGTTGAGTAACGGGGAGCTGTTTTTT; clone_size: -; d_call: TRBD1; v_call: TRBV20-1; j_call: TRBJ2-2
cdr3_aa: CASSTQGYTEAFF; cdr3_nt: TGTGCCAGCAGCACACAGGGTTACACTGAAGCTTTCTTT; clone_size: -; d_call: -; v_call: TRBV2; j_call: TRBJ1-1
cdr3_aa: CASSLAWDRKYNEQFF; cdr3_nt: TGCGCCAGCAGCTTGGCGTGGGACAGGAAATACAATGAGCAGTTCTTC; clone_size: many; d_call: TRBD1; v_call: TRBV5-1; j_call: TRBJ2-1
cdr3_aa: CSARSRAEPPNTGELFF; cdr3_nt: TGCAGTGCTAGATCGAGGGCGGAACCTCCGAACACCGGGGAGCTGTTTTTT; clone_size: many; d_call: -; v_call: TRBV20-1; j_call: TRBJ2-2
cdr3_aa: CSVGRDLGGSYNEQFF; cdr3_nt: TGCAGCGTTGGGCGGGATCTAGGGGGGTCCTACAATGAGCAGTTCTTC; clone_size: -; d_call: -; v_call: TRBV29-1; j_call: TRBJ2-1
cdr3_aa: CASSGFTRNTEAFF; cdr3_nt: TGTGCCAGCAGTGGATTTACACGGAACACTGAAGCTTTCTTT; clone_size: few; d_call: -; v_call: TRBV25-1; j_call: TRBJ1-1
cdr3_aa: CASSLVGGRVNTEAFF; cdr3_nt: TGTGCCAGCAGCTTAGTCGGCGGCAGGGTGAACACTGAAGCTTTCTTT; clone_size: -; d_call: -; v_call: TRBV7-8; j_call: TRBJ1-1
cdr3_aa: CASKRLPGQGTDTQYF; cdr3_nt: TGCGCCAGCAAAAGGCTTCCGGGACAGGGGACAGATACGCAGTATTTT; clone_size: -; d_call: TRBD1; v_call: TRBV5-1; j_call: TRBJ2-3
cdr3_aa: CASSYTVGGHEQYF; cdr3_nt: TGTGCCAGCAGTTACACGGTGGGAGGTCACGAGCAGTACTTC; clone_size: few; d_call: -; v_call: TRBV6-2/TRBV6-3; j_call: TRBJ2-7
cdr3_aa: CASSLGYGANKYNEQFF; cdr3_nt: TGTGCCAGCAGCTTAGGGTATGGAGCGAACAAATACAATGAGCAGTTCTTC; clone_size: many; d_call: -; v_call: TRBV7-2; j_call: TRBJ2-1
cdr3_aa: CASSYIHGTGELFF; cdr3_nt: TGTGCCAGCAGCTATATACACGGCACCGGGGAGCTGTTTTTT; clone_size: many; d_call: -; v_call: TRBV6-2/TRBV6-3; j_call: TRBJ2-2
cdr3_aa: CASSSTVLDYNEQFF; cdr3_nt: TGTGCCAGCAGCTCCACAGTGCTGGACTATAATGAGCAGTTCTTC; clone_size: -; d_call: -; v_call: TRBV7-3; j_call: TRBJ2-1
cdr3_aa: CASSWTRDEQYF; cdr3_nt: TGTGCCAGCAGCTGGACTAGAGATGAGCAGTACTTC; clone_size: few; d_call: TRBD2; v_call: TRBV7-2; j_call: TRBJ2-7
cdr3_aa: CASSQWANEAFF; cdr3_nt: TGTGCCAGCAGCCAGTGGGCAAACGAAGCTTTCTTT; clone_size: -; d_call: -; v_call: TRBV3-1; j_call: TRBJ1-1
cdr3_aa: CASSLIPHTDTQYF; cdr3_nt: TGTGCCAGCAGCTTAATCCCACATACAGATACGCAGTATTTT; clone_size: few; d_call: -; v_call: TRBV7-2; j_call: TRBJ2-3
cdr3_aa: CATSEGGDLTGELFF; cdr3_nt: TGTGCCACCAGTGAGGGAGGGGACCTCACCGGGGAGCTGTTTTTT; clone_size: -; d_call: TRBD2; v_call: TRBV24-1; j_call: TRBJ2-2
cdr3_aa: CAWSVDLDRALFF; cdr3_nt: TGTGCCTGGAGTGTTGACTTGGACAGGGCGCTGTTTTTT; clone_size: -; d_call: TRBD1; v_call: TRBV30; j_call: TRBJ1-4
cdr3_aa: CASTSSTGELFF; cdr3_nt: TGTGCCAGCACTTCGTCCACCGGGGAGCTGTTTTTT; clone_size: few; d_call: -; v_call: TRBV28; j_call: TRBJ2-2
cdr3_aa: CSAQEPRGWNEQFF; cdr3_nt: TGCAGTGCTCAAGAGCCTCGGGGGTGGAATGAGCAGTTCTTC; clone_size: -; d_call: -; v_call: TRBV20-1; j_call: TRBJ2-1
cdr3_aa: CSVRTSANTGELFF; cdr3_nt: TGCAGCGTAAGGACTAGCGCTAACACCGGGGAGCTGTTTTTT; clone_size: -; d_call: TRBD2; v_call: TRBV29-1; j_call: TRBJ2-2
cdr3_aa: CASGRTLLSEQYF; cdr3_nt: TGTGCCAGCGGCAGGACCCTGCTAAGTGAGCAGTACTTC; clone_size: -; d_call: -; v_call: TRBV2; j_call: TRBJ2-7
cdr3_aa: CASSVTGTGDSPLHF; cdr3_nt: TGTGCCAGCAGCGTAACCGGGACAGGGGACTCACCCCTCCACTTT; clone_size: few; d_call: TRBD1; v_call: TRBV9; j_call: TRBJ1-6
cdr3_aa: CSARGPNEQFF; cdr3_nt: TGCAGTGCTAGAGGCCCCAATGAGCAGTTCTTC; clone_size: many; d_call: -; v_call: TRBV20-1; j_call: TRBJ2-1
cdr3_aa: CASSLSRDDYEQYF; cdr3_nt: TGTGCCAGCAGCTTATCCCGGGACGACTACGAGCAGTACTTC; clone_size: few; d_call: -; v_call: TRBV7-9; j_call: TRBJ2-7
cdr3_aa: CSPGRRGAGDEAFF; cdr3_nt: TGCAGCCCCGGGCGTCGGGGGGCGGGGGATGAAGCTTTCTTT; clone_size: few; d_call: -; v_call: TRBV29-1; j_call: TRBJ1-1
cdr3_aa: CSASRTGITDTQYF; cdr3_nt: TGCAGTGCTAGCCGGACAGGGATCACAGATACGCAGTATTTT; clone_size: few; d_call: TRBD1; v_call: TRBV20-1; j_call: TRBJ2-3
cdr3_aa: CASSLWYYSYEQYF; cdr3_nt: TGCGCCAGCAGCTTGTGGTACTATTCCTACGAGCAGTACTTC; clone_size: few; d_call: -; v_call: TRBV5-1; j_call: TRBJ2-7
cdr3_aa: CASSLAPLRYNEQFF; cdr3_nt: TGCGCCAGCAGCTTGGCCCCCCTAAGGTACAATGAGCAGTTCTTC; clone_size: few; d_call: -; v_call: TRBV5-1; j_call: TRBJ2-1
cdr3_aa: CASSLARGGGSDTQYF; cdr3_nt: TGTGCCAGCAGCTTAGCGCGGGGTGGAGGCTCAGATACGCAGTATTTT; clone_size: -; d_call: -; v_call: TRBV7-2; j_call: TRBJ2-3
cdr3_aa: CASSQENLVRETQYF; cdr3_nt: TGTGCCAGCAGCCAAGAAAACCTTGTGAGGGAGACCCAGTACTTC; clone_size: -; d_call: -; v_call: TRBV3-1; j_call: TRBJ2-5
cdr3_aa: CASSLNSGGVTDTQYF; cdr3_nt: TGCGCCAGCAGCTTGAACAGCGGGGGCGTCACAGATACGCAGTATTTT; clone_size: few; d_call: TRBD2; v_call: TRBV5-1; j_call: TRBJ2-3
cdr3_aa: CASSTYTLNTEAFF; cdr3_nt: TGCGCCAGCAGCACCTACACCCTGAACACTGAAGCTTTCTTT; clone_size: many; d_call: -; v_call: TRBV5-1; j_call: TRBJ1-1
cdr3_aa: CASRRGVSETQYF; cdr3_nt: TGTGCCAGCAGGAGGGGTGTGTCGGAGACCCAGTACTTC; clone_size: -; d_call: -; v_call: TRBV5-6; j_call: TRBJ2-5
cdr3_aa: CASSSTGRENYGYTF; cdr3_nt: TGTGCCAGTAGTTCGACAGGGAGGGAGAACTATGGCTACACCTTC; clone_size: -; d_call: TRBD1; v_call: TRBV19; j_call: TRBJ1-2
cdr3_aa: CASSERPATGELFF; cdr3_nt: TGTGCCAGCAGTGAGCGTCCTGCCACCGGGGAGCTGTTTTTT; clone_size: -; d_call: -; v_call: TRBV2; j_call: TRBJ2-2
cdr3_aa: CSARGFLGAGLAKNIQYF; cdr3_nt: TGCAGTGCTAGAGGTTTCCTGGGGGCCGGTTTAGCCAAAAACATTCAGTACTTC; clone_size: -; d_call: -; v_call: TRBV20-1; j_call: TRBJ2-4
cdr3_aa: CASSLGTSLYEQYF; cdr3_nt: TGTGCCAGCAGCCTCGGGACAAGTCTCTACGAGCAGTACTTC; clone_size: -; d_call: -; v_call: TRBV7-9; j_call: TRBJ2-7
cdr3_aa: CSASDRRSVGELFF; cdr3_nt: TGCAGTGCTAGTGACCGGAGGTCAGTCGGGGAGCTGTTTTTT; clone_size: few; d_call: -; v_call: TRBV20-1; j_call: TRBJ2-2
cdr3_aa: CASSPPNGPEAFF; cdr3_nt: TGTGCCAGCTCACCACCTAACGGTCCCGAAGCTTTCTTT; clone_size: few; d_call: -; v_call: TRBV18; j_call: TRBJ1-1
cdr3_aa: CASSRQGMGNEQFF; cdr3_nt: TGTGCCAGCAGTCGACAGGGGATGGGCAATGAGCAGTTCTTC; clone_size: few; d_call: TRBD1; v_call: TRBV6-1; j_call: TRBJ2-1
cdr3_aa: CSARDLAGSGNTIYF; cdr3_nt: TGCAGTGCTAGAGATTTGGCAGGCTCTGGAAACACCATATATTTT; clone_size: few; d_call: -; v_call: TRBV20-1; j_call: TRBJ1-3
cdr3_aa: CASSLEGGETQYF; cdr3_nt: TGCGCCAGCAGCTTAGAGGGAGGGGAGACCCAGTACTTC; clone_size: few; d_call: TRBD2; v_call: TRBV5-1; j_call: TRBJ2-5
cdr3_aa: CSARYPTGQETQYF; cdr3_nt: TGCAGTGCTAGATACCCTACAGGGCAAGAGACCCAGTACTTC; clone_size: -; d_call: -; v_call: TRBV20-1; j_call: TRBJ2-5
cdr3_aa: CASSRAKGRRGETQYF; cdr3_nt: TGTGCCAGCAGCAGAGCGAAGGGCCGGAGAGGGGAGACCCAGTACTTC; clone_size: few; d_call: -; v_call: TRBV7-2; j_call: TRBJ2-5
cdr3_aa: CSASIPVENSPLHF; cdr3_nt: TGCAGTGCTAGTATCCCCGTAGAAAATTCACCCCTCCACTTT; clone_size: -; d_call: -; v_call: TRBV20-1; j_call: TRBJ1-6
cdr3_aa: CASKGIMNTEAFF; cdr3_nt: TGTGCCAGCAAGGGGATCATGAACACTGAAGCTTTCTTT; clone_size: few; d_call: -; v_call: TRBV25-1; j_call: TRBJ1-1
cdr3_aa: CASTLTADYEQYF; cdr3_nt: TGTGCCAGCACCTTGACAGCCGACTACGAGCAGTACTTC; clone_size: few; d_call: -; v_call: TRBV6-1; j_call: TRBJ2-7
cdr3_aa: CASSTGTATGELFF; cdr3_nt: TGTGCCAGCAGCACCGGGACTGCCACCGGGGAGCTGTTTTTT; clone_size: -; d_call: -; v_call: TRBV7-9; j_call: TRBJ2-2
cdr3_aa: CASSLMGGGVPEAFF; cdr3_nt: TGTGCCAGCAGTTTAATGGGGGGCGGTGTTCCTGAAGCTTTCTTT; clone_size: -; d_call: -; v_call: TRBV28; j_call: TRBJ1-1